This T cell receptor (beta chain) is drawn from a study of blood T cell repertoires in COVID-19. Across the whole study: From T cells, B-cell-depleted T cells, or PBMCs came the material, which was cDNA or gDNA.

Cohort placement rested on clinical history that participants reported themselves. This CDR3 is 15 amino acids long. Trimming shortened V by 0 bases and J by 3 bases, and 12 bases separated the two germline ends. Germline loops: CDR1 SGDLS, CDR2 YYNGEE. Authors' data handling: By means of reference gene primer amplification, nucleated cell counts were estimated. Profiled with immunoSEQ multiplex PCR; TCRdb holds only in-frame clones, not every one. V and J calls and clone size come straight from that table; D and trimming were deduced from the DNA. The data show around 260,000 clones, 75% to 95% seen once.

The chain joins TRBV9 to TRBJ1-1; no firm D call. Sample: PBMCs or T cells enriched from blood (not recorded which). This clonotype was obtained from a woman aged 25 to 39 who had recovered from COVID-19. In DNA form, the CDR3 reads TGTGCCAGCAGCGTAGAACCAACCGGGGACACTGAAGCTTTCTTT. It translates to CASSVEPTGDTEAFF. Using reference TRBV9 and TRBJ1-1 for the parts outside the CDR3, the full variable domain is DSGVTQTPKHLITATGQRVTLRCSPRSGDLSVYWYQQSLDQGLQFLIQYYNGEERAKGNILERFSAQQFPDLHSELNLSSLELGDSALYFCASSVEPTGDTEAFFGQGTRLTVV.